Each of the 4 T cell receptor beta chains below was sequenced from the same sample in a study of Ad26.COV2.S vaccination and SARS-CoV-2 variants (TCRdb year 2021). The treatment or condition tag for this specimen amounts to: 19 received Ad26.COV2.S at low or high dose, single or two shots; 5 received placebo; per-sample allocation not given. Repertoires of vaccine and placebo recipients were sequenced from samples collected on day 63 after the first injection. Libraries were made using the immunoSEQ multiplex PCR assay. This is the immuneACCESS table as TCRdb keeps it, with only in-frame sequences that have V and J called. A part of the clones is gone; compared with another copy, unresolved V genes explain less than half, and the rest is unexplained. The sample has roughly 350,000 clones on record, about 88% of them singletons. The ten largest make up around 10% of the sample. Specimen: peripheral blood, collected in a trial of Ad26.COV2.S vaccine versus placebo. These receptor sequences come from a person between 18 and 60 years old who received the Ad26.COV2.S COVID-19 vaccine or a placebo.

The chain uses TRBV7-3 and TRBJ1-3; D not certain. Between the trimmed V and J ends, which lost 5 bases and 4 bases, there was a span of 9 bases. The CDR3 extends over 13 amino acids. CDR1 and CDR2 from the germline V gene are SGHTA and FQGTGA. The CDR3 loop reads CASSVGLGNTIYF. The CDR3 bases are TGTGCCAGCAGCGTAGGGTTGGGAAACACCATATATTTT.

This chain connects TRBV28 to TRBJ2-7, with D unclear. This CDR3 comprises 12 residues. V was clipped by 8 bases and J by 2 bases, with 10 bases between them. Per the germline V gene, CDR1 is MDHEN and CDR2 is SYDVKM. The DNA for the CDR3 is TGTGCCAGCCTGACGGATCCCTACGAGCAGTACTTC. Amino acids: CASLTDPYEQYF. The full variable domain, with the rest looked up from reference TRBV28 and TRBJ2-7, is DVKVTQSSRYLVKRTGEKVFLECVQDMDHENMFWYRQDPGLGLRLIYFSYDVKMKEKGDIPEGYSVSREKKERFSLILESASTNQTSMYLCASLTDPYEQYFGPGTRLTVT.

The chain links TRBV19 to TRBJ2-1; 7 bases fit TRBD1. J gave up 5 bases and V 5 bases, and 6 bases lay outside the gene matches. The CDR3 extends over 14 amino acids. Germline CDR1 is LNHDA and CDR2 is SQIVND (reference sequence). CDR3 sequence (DNA): TGTGCCAGTAGTCGCCGGGACAGAAACAATGAGCAGTTCTTC. Protein sequence: CASSRRDRNNEQFF.

The chain's CDR3 is CASSLVLAGNNEQFF. CDR3 bases: TGCGCCAGCAGCTTGGTCCTAGCGGGGAACAATGAGCAGTTCTTC. J is TRBJ2-1 and V is TRBV5-1; 9 bases align to TRBD2. The CDR3 covers 15 residues. V lost 0 bases to trimming and J lost 5 bases; unmatched junction nucleotides: 3. Germline CDR1 reads SGHRS; CDR2 reads YFSETQ.